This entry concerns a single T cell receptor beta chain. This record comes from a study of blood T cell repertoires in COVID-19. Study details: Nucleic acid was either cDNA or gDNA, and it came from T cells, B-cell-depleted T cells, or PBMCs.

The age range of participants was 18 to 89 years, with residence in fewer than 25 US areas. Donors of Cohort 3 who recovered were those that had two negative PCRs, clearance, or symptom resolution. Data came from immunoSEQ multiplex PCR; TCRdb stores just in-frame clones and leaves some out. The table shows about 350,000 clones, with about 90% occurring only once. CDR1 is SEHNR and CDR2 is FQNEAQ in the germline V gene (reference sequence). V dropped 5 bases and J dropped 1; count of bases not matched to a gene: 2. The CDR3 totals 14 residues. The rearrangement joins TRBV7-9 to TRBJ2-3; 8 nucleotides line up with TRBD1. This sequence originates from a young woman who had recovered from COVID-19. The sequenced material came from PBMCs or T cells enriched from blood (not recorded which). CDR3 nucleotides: TGTGCCAGCAGCCTACAGGGGGGCACAGATACGCAGTATTTT. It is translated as CASSLQGGTDTQYF.